These 17 T cell receptor beta chains were all obtained from the same sample, sequenced in a study of cytomegalovirus exposure and HLA in healthy donors. The PCR made use of 60 Vbeta and 13 Jbeta primers. Sequencing was performed with immunoSEQ multiplex PCR; in TCRdb, only in-frame clones are kept and a portion is missing. The repertoire holds approximately 210,000 clones, more than 65% seen once, with approximately 1.5% in the top ten. Sequenced sample: PBMCs. The source of these receptors is a girl aged 5-17 years in good health and CMV-seropositive.

The chain combines TRBV19 with TRBJ1-2; D is unresolved. Germline lookup yields CDR1 LNHDA and CDR2 SQIVND (reference sequence). Trimming stripped 6 bases from V and 8 bases from J, with 10 bases between. This CDR3 is 11 amino acids long. This chain's CDR3 is CASSQREGYTF. The CDR3 bases are TGTGCCAGTAGCCAACGGGAAGGCTACACCTTC.

A single count supports this clone. The CDR3 nucleotides are TGTGCCAGCAGTAGGTATTCGGGGGGCACCGAAGCTTTCTTT. Residues: CASSRYSGGTEAFF. The V gene is TRBV27, the J gene TRBJ1-1; maybe TRBD1 (6 bases). Germline CDR1 is MNHEY and CDR2 is SMNVEV (reference sequence). V was cut by 5 bases and J by 8 bases, with 18 bases left in between. CDR3 length: 14 residues.

The rearrangement links TRBV23-1 to TRBJ2-1; D is perhaps TRBD1 (6 bases). Being an ORF, TRBV23-1 has a function that is uncertain. V shed 8 bases and J shed 9 bases, with 23 bases lying between them. The CDR3 is 15 amino acids. Here the CDR3 reads CASPANSYRVPEQFF. The DNA for the CDR3 is TGCGCCAGCCCGGCGAACTCCTACAGGGTCCCTGAGCAGTTCTTC.

This clone came up a few times. The chain carries TRBV10-2 and TRBJ1-1; 7 bases align to TRBD1. Germline V CDR1 and CDR2: WSHSY, SAAADI. Trimming cost V 8 bases and J 4 bases; bases outside gene matches: 10. The CDR3 is 14 residues long. The CDR3 DNA follows: TGCGCCAGCGGAGAGACAGGGTTAATCACTGAAGCTTTCTTT. Translation gives CASGETGLITEAFF.

The chain links TRBV5-1 to TRBJ2-2; 14 bases fit TRBD2. The CDR3 is 18 amino acids. The V and J ends lost 3 bases and 0 bases, in that order; junction bases with no gene match: 4. The germline V gene has CDR1 SGHRS and CDR2 YFSETQ. CDR3 coding DNA: TGCGCCAGCAGCTGGACTAGCGGGGGGTACGCGAACACCGGGGAGCTGTTTTTT. Its protein product is CASSWTSGGYANTGELFF.

The chain is built from TRBV27 and TRBJ2-2, with TRBD2 identical over 9 bases. Germline trimming cut 4 bases from V and 0 bases from J; bases unmatched to any gene: 9. Germline CDR1 reads MNHEY; CDR2 reads SMNVEV (reference sequence). This CDR3 has 18 residues. CDR3 sequence reads: CASSSLGSGGPNTGELFF. Here the CDR3 DNA reads TGTGCCAGCAGTTCCCTTGGTAGCGGGGGACCGAACACCGGGGAGCTGTTTTTT.

The genes are TRBV5-1 and TRBJ1-1, with a weak D call TRBD1 (6 bases). The CDR3 loop spans 13 amino acids. Germline loops: CDR1 SGHRS, CDR2 YFSETQ. Trimming left V 0 bases short and J 11 bases short, with 14 bases between. CDR3 loop: CASSLESGERAFF. DNA of the CDR3: TGCGCCAGCAGCTTGGAATCAGGGGAAAGGGCTTTCTTT.

The rearrangement links TRBV7-2 to TRBJ1-2; 7 bases are shared with TRBD1. The CDR3 runs to 15 residues. V trimming: 5 bases; J trimming: 4 bases; junction bases outside the gene matches: 10. Germline CDR1 is SGHTA and CDR2 is FQGNSA. The CDR3 sequence: CASSPTGGDSYGYTF. The CDR3 DNA is TGTGCCAGCAGCCCTACCGGGGGGGACAGCTATGGCTACACCTTC.

In its sample, this clone was seen a few times. The gene calls are TRBV5-5 and TRBJ1-4, with TRBD1 identical over 7 bases. The CDR3 length is 15 residues. With V trimmed by 1 base and J by 4 bases, 4 bases remained unmatched. Germline CDR1 is SGHKS and CDR2 is YYEKEE (reference sequence). CDR3 sequence: CASSLLGGRNEKLFF. The CDR3 DNA sequence: TGTGCCAGCAGCTTGTTAGGGGGCCGTAATGAAAAACTGTTTTTT.

This clone has ten or more counts. The chain carries TRBV6-4 and TRBJ2-3; 10 nucleotides agree with TRBD2. Trimming removed 5 bases from V and 3 bases from J; junction bases left unmatched: 2. The CDR3 loop spans 14 amino acids. Looked up from germline, CDR1 is MRHNA and CDR2 is SNTAGT. The CDR3, as DNA: TGTGCCAGCAGTCCTAGCGGGGGAACAGATACGCAGTATTTT. It yields the protein CASSPSGGTDTQYF.

The chain recombines TRBV7-8 with TRBJ1-1, with TRBD1 matching 7 bases. This CDR3 region has 16 residues. J gave up 1 base and V 3 bases, and 8 bases lay outside the gene matches. Germline loops: CDR1 SGHVS, CDR2 FQNEAQ. CDR3 nucleotide sequence: TGTGCCAGCAGCTTGGAAGGGGGCCCCAAGAACACTGAAGCTTTCTTT. As protein: CASSLEGGPKNTEAFF.

This clone was seen a few times. The V gene is TRBV9, the J gene TRBJ2-3; TRBD2 agrees at 15 bases. Trimming removed 1 base from V and 3 bases from J; junction bases left unmatched: 9. The CDR3 extends over 19 amino acids. Germline lookup yields CDR1 SGDLS and CDR2 YYNGEE. CDR3 nucleotide sequence: TGTGCCAGCAGCGTATATGGCCGGACTAGCGGGGGGGATACAGATACGCAGTATTTT. This gives the protein CASSVYGRTSGGDTDTQYF.

This chain joins TRBV14 and TRBJ2-1; 10 bases are shared with TRBD2. The CDR3 length is 15 residues. Germline loops: CDR1 SGHDN, CDR2 FVKESK. V was clipped by 4 bases and J by 4 bases; unmatched bases: 4. CDR3 region: CASSPRAGGYNEQFF. For the CDR3, the DNA is TGTGCCAGCAGCCCGCGAGCGGGGGGGTACAATGAGCAGTTCTTC.

The rearrangement joins TRBV30 to TRBJ1-1; D is perhaps TRBD1 (5 bases). This CDR3 is 13 amino acids long. V gave up 5 bases and J gave up 1 base, with 11 bases separating them. CDR1 GTSNPN and CDR2 SVGIG come from the germline V gene (reference sequence). The CDR3 bases are TGTGCCTGGGTGGGACTCCCGAACACTGAAGCTTTCTTT. Protein: CAWVGLPNTEAFF. Based on the CDR3 plus reference TRBV30 and TRBJ1-1, the full variable domain is SQTIHQWPATLVQPVGSPLSLECTVEGTSNPNLYWYRQAAGRGLQLLFYSVGIGQISSEVPQNLSASRPQDRQFILSSKKLLLSDSGFYLCAWVGLPNTEAFFGQGTRLTVV.

The gene calls are TRBV11-2 and TRBJ2-1; a weak D match, TRBD1 (6 bases). The germline V gene encodes CDR1 SGHAT and CDR2 FQNNGV. This CDR3 has 14 amino acids. V lost 0 bases and J 7 bases, leaving 10 bases between the germline ends. CDR3: CASSLEGTPNEQFF. The DNA of the CDR3 is TGTGCCAGCAGCTTAGAGGGGACACCAAATGAGCAGTTCTTC.

This clone appeared a single time. The genes are TRBV4-1 and TRBJ2-2; no reliable D call. V dropped 2 bases and J dropped 1 base, with 5 bases sitting between them. Per germline, CDR1 MGHRA and CDR2 YSYEKL. This CDR3 region has 14 residues. CDR3 in DNA: TGCGCCAGCAGCCAACCGGGGAACACCGGGGAGCTGTTTTTT. Protein: CASSQPGNTGELFF.

The gene calls are TRBV19 and TRBJ1-4; 8 bases agree with TRBD1. This CDR3 has 15 residues. With V trimmed by 6 bases and J by 6 bases, 9 bases remained unmatched. The germline V gene has CDR1 LNHDA and CDR2 SQIVND (reference sequence). The CDR3: CASRPQAGGHEKLFF. The CDR3, as DNA: TGTGCCAGTAGACCCCAAGCAGGGGGCCATGAAAAACTGTTTTTT.